What follows describes a single T cell receptor beta chain. Antigen specificity is unknown. Trimming cost V 5 bases and J 8 bases; bases outside gene matches: 8. The CDR3 has 15 residues. The germline V gene has CDR1 SGHRS and CDR2 YFSETQ. Assay: immunoSEQ multiplex PCR; the TCRdb copy retains only in-frame clones and omits some. The table has 150,000 to 200,000 clones, around 63% seen once. This specimen comes from a study of shared clonotypes between healthy human individuals. Study findings and constraints: Clonotypes shared by all four donors outscored non-shared clonotypes in generation probability.

Material: memory CD4+ T cells sorted from blood. Described subset: CD45RA-negative fraction. The sequence derives from a man aged 25 to 40 in good health. This chain connects TRBV5-1 to TRBJ2-1, with 12 positions matching TRBD2. The CDR3 DNA sequence: TGCGCCAGCAGTTCCTCCGGGACTAGCGGGCATGAGCAGTTCTTC. Translation: CASSSSGTSGHEQFF.